This T cell receptor beta chain was sequenced in a study of T cells in narcolepsy. Overall study: Patients with NT1 or NT2 and healthy control donors were enrolled.

Here immunoSEQ multiplex PCR was the method, and the copy in TCRdb shows in-frame clones only, minus some. Seen here are tens of thousands of clones, just under 80% observed once, and the top ten hold 1.2%. Study-level results: Healthy controls reportedly lacked the autoreactive clonotypes serially found in patients' blood.

Details on this clone: Its antigen is currently unknown.

This CDR3 is built from 13 residues. Germline CDR1 MDHEN, CDR2 SYDVKM. V was shortened by 3 bases and J by 8 bases, with 13 bases between the two germline ends. Sequenced sample: CD45RA- memory CD4+ T cells from PBMCs. This chain links TRBV28 with TRBJ1-2, with D maybe TRBD1 (5 bases). The sequence was obtained from a human donor with narcolepsy. The DNA for the CDR3 is TGTGCCAGCAGTTTGTCGGGGCGCCGGGGCTACACCTTC. It encodes CASSLSGRRGYTF.